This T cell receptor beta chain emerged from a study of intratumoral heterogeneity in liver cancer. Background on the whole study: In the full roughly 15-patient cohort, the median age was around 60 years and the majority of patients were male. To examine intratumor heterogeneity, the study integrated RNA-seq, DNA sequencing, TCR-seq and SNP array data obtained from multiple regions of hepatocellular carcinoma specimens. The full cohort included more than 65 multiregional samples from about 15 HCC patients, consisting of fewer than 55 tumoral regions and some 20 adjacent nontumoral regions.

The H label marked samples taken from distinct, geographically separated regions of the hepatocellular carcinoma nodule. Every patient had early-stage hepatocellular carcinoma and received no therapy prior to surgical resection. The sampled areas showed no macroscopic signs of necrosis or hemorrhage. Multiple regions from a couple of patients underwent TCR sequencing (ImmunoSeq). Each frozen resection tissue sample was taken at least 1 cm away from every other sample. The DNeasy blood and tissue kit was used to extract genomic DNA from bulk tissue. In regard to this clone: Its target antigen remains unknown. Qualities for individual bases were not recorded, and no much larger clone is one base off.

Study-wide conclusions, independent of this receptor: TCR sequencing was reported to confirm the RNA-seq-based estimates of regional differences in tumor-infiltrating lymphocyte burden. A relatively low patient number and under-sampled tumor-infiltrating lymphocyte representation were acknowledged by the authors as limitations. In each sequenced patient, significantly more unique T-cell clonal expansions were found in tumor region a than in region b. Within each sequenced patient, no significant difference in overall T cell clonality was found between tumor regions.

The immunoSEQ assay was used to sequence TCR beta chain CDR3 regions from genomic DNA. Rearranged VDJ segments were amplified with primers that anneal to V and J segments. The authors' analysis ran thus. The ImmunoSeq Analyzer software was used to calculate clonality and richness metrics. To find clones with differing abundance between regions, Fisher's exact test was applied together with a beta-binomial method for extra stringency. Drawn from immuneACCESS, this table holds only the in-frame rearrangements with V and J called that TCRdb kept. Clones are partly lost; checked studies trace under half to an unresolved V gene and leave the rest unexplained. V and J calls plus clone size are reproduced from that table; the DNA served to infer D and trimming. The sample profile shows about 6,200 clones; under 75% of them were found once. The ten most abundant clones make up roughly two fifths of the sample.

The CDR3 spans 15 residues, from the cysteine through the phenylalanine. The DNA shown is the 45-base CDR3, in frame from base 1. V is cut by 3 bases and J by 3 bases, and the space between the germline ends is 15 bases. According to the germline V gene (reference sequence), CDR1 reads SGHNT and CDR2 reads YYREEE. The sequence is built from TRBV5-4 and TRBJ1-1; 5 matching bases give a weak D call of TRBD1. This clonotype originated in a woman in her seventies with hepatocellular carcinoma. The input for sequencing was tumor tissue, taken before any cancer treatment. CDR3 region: CASSSATEGDTEAFF. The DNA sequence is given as TGTGCCAGCAGCTCGGCGACAGAAGGGGACACTGAAGCTTTCTTT.